These 21 T cell receptor beta chains came from one sample sequenced in a study of cytomegalovirus exposure and HLA in healthy donors (dated by TCRdb to between 2016 and 2019). The library was obtained by the immunoSEQ multiplex PCR assay. For the multiplex PCR, a mixture combining 60 forward primers for TCR Vbeta segments and 13 reverse primers for TCR Jbeta segments was used. In its TCRdb copy, this immuneACCESS table keeps in-frame sequences only and misses some clones. Where compared with another copy, unresolved V genes explain less than half of these, and the others have no known cause. The sample table records about 150,000 clones; approximately 80% of these occur just once. 3.5% to 4.5% of the sample goes to the ten largest clones. The specimen was PBMCs. These receptors were collected from a woman between 40 and 50 years old in good health and CMV-seropositive.

The chain has TRBV5-1 and TRBJ2-5; the D gene is possibly TRBD2 (5 bases). Germline CDR1 SGHRS, CDR2 YFSETQ. Trimming stripped 4 bases from V and 1 base from J, with 8 bases between. The CDR3 runs 13 residues. The CDR3 nucleotides read TGCGCCAGCAGCCCCGGACTCCAAGAGACCCAGTACTTC. Its translation: CASSPGLQETQYF.

As DNA, the CDR3 is TGCGCCAGCAGCCAAACAGGGCTAGCTACGCAGTATTTT. Translated, it gives CASSQTGLATQYF. The chain couples TRBV4-3 to TRBJ2-3, with D possibly TRBD1 on 6 matching bases. V lost 2 bases, J lost 8 bases, and 11 bases lay in between. Germline V lookup: CDR1 LGHNA, CDR2 YSLEER. This CDR3 is built from 13 residues.

The V gene is TRBV30, the J gene TRBJ1-5; maybe TRBD1 (5 bases). The V end lost 4 bases, the J end lost 6 bases, and 13 bases lay between the germline ends. The length of the CDR3 is 13 residues. CDR1 GTSNPN and CDR2 SVGIG come from the germline V gene (reference sequence). The CDR3 reads CAWTPGGSQPQHF. The DNA of the CDR3 is TGTGCCTGGACTCCGGGGGGGAGTCAGCCCCAGCATTTT.

The chain couples TRBV18 to TRBJ1-5, with 8 bases fitting TRBD1. This CDR3 region has 14 residues. V shed 8 bases, J shed 6 bases, and the junction held 9 bases outside the gene matches. Per the germline V gene, CDR1 is KGHSH and CDR2 is LQKENI. CDR3: CASTPNRGGQPQHF. In nucleotides, the CDR3 is TGTGCCAGCACCCCGAACAGGGGGGGTCAGCCCCAGCATTTT.

V gene TRBV10-3 combines with J gene TRBJ1-2; D not certain. The V and J ends lost 3 bases and 4 bases respectively, with 12 bases between them. From germline, CDR1 is ENHRY and CDR2 SYGVKD. The length of the CDR3 is 14 residues. In DNA, the CDR3 is TGTGCCATCAGTGATTCCGCAGCGGTCTATGGCTACACCTTC. Protein product: CAISDSAAVYGYTF.

The chain has TRBV28 and TRBJ2-5; 7 bases align to TRBD1. V dropped 6 bases and J dropped 5; count of bases not matched to a gene: 15. This CDR3 is built from 16 residues. Germline V gene sequence: CDR1 MDHEN, CDR2 SYDVKM. DNA of the CDR3: TGTGCCAGCAGCCCAAACCTACAGGGGAGAAGGGAGACCCAGTACTTC. As protein: CASSPNLQGRRETQYF.

The chain recombines TRBV28 with TRBJ1-1; D might be TRBD1 (5 bases). This CDR3 has 13 amino acids. Trimming pared 6 bases from V and 0 bases from J, leaving 8 bases between. Per germline, CDR1 MDHEN and CDR2 SYDVKM. In nucleotides, the CDR3 is TGTGCCAGCAGGGACATACTGAACACTGAAGCTTTCTTT. Its protein is CASRDILNTEAFF.

The chain uses TRBV5-6 and TRBJ1-1, with D possibly matching TRBD1 (5 bases). Trimming removed 2 bases at V and 6 bases at J, with 14 bases between. The germline CDR1 and CDR2 sequences are SGHDT and YYEEEE. The CDR3 loop spans 14 amino acids. The CDR3 nucleotides read TGTGCCAGCAGCTTCCAGGGCCCTGGGGCTGAAGCTTTCTTT. It is translated as CASSFQGPGAEAFF.

This clone was recorded many times. The chain carries TRBV29-1 and TRBJ1-1; 7 nucleotides align to TRBD1. The CDR3 contains 13 residues. In germline, CDR1 is SQVTM, CDR2 ANQGSEA. CDR3 in DNA: TGCGGAATTCAGGGGGACGGACACACTGAAGCTTTCTTT. Amino acids: CGIQGDGHTEAFF.

The chain links TRBV9 to TRBJ2-5, with 12 bases identical to TRBD1. CDR3 length: 16 amino acids. Germline V lookup: CDR1 SGDLS, CDR2 YYNGEE. V lost 4 bases, J lost 5 bases, and 9 bases stayed unmatched. In nucleotides, the CDR3 is TGTGCCAGCAGCCCCAGGGACAGGGGGCGGGGGGAGACCCAGTACTTC. This encodes CASSPRDRGRGETQYF.

On this clone itself: A read error may produce the germline difference seen at one junction end. The rearrangement joins TRBV7-8 to TRBJ2-5; 10 nucleotides line up with TRBD2. CDR3 length: 14 amino acids. Germline CDR1 reads SGHVS; CDR2 reads FQNEAQ. DNA for the CDR3: TGTGCCAGCAGCTTAGAGCTAGCGGGAGAGTCCCAGTACTTC. It specifies CASSLELAGESQYF.

The rearrangement uses TRBV28 and TRBJ2-7; tentative D call: TRBD1 (5 bases). The CDR3 runs to 15 residues. Deletions cut 7 bases from V and 2 bases from J, with 18 bases between. Looked up from germline, CDR1 is MDHEN and CDR2 is SYDVKM. CDR3 amino acids: CASTPWTNQPYEQYF. The DNA for the CDR3 is TGTGCCAGCACCCCGTGGACAAACCAACCCTACGAGCAGTACTTC.

This clone has only a few counts. This rearrangement joins TRBV6-1 to TRBJ1-1; the D is unclear. V was cut by 7 bases and J by 5 bases, with 17 bases left in between. The CDR3 is 14 amino acids. CDR1 is MNHNS, CDR2 SASEGT, per germline. The CDR3 region has the DNA TGTGCCAGCACCCGTATGGAGGGAAAAACTGAAGCTTTCTTT. Encoded protein: CASTRMEGKTEAFF.

J is TRBJ1-1 and V is TRBV29-1; tentative D call: TRBD1 (5 bases). The germline V gene encodes CDR1 SQVTM and CDR2 ANQGSEA. The CDR3 consists of 15 residues. Trimming stripped 2 bases from V and 0 bases from J, with 13 bases between. The CDR3 region is CSVESTGFMNTEAFF. The CDR3 DNA follows: TGCAGCGTTGAAAGTACAGGATTCATGAACACTGAAGCTTTCTTT.

This clone was counted between two and nine times. This sequence joins TRBV4-2 and TRBJ1-2; tentative D call: TRBD1 (6 bases). Germline CDR1 reads LGHNA; CDR2 reads YNFKEQ. The CDR3 runs 14 residues. V dropped 3 bases and J dropped 8 bases, with 16 bases sitting between them. The CDR3 region is CASSQATRGTGYTF. CDR3 coding DNA: TGTGCCAGCAGCCAGGCCACTAGGGGGACCGGCTACACCTTC.

The gene calls are TRBV7-2 and TRBJ2-5; a weak D match, TRBD2 (7 bases). Germline lookup yields CDR1 SGHTA and CDR2 FQGNSA. The CDR3 length is 15 residues. The germline V and J ends were trimmed by 5 bases and 4 bases, with 17 bases remaining between them. CDR3 nucleotides: TGTGCCAGCAGCCTTGTGGGGGGGGGCCGAGAGACCCAGTACTTC. Translating gives CASSLVGGGRETQYF.

The V call is TRBV10-3, the J call TRBJ2-7; a possible D gene is TRBD1 (6 bases). Germline loops: CDR1 ENHRY, CDR2 SYGVKD. This CDR3 is 13 amino acids long. V shed 5 bases and J shed 4 bases, with 12 bases lying between them. The CDR3 reads CAISKMDSYEQYF. For the CDR3, the DNA is TGTGCCATCAGTAAGATGGACAGTTACGAGCAGTACTTC.

The V call is TRBV30, the J call TRBJ2-5; no clear D gene. The CDR3 totals 16 residues. V lost 3 bases and J 5 bases, leaving 22 bases between the germline ends. Germline loops: CDR1 GTSNPN, CDR2 SVGIG (reference sequence). The CDR3 protein is CAWSRSPGWYVETQYF. The DNA for the CDR3 is TGTGCCTGGAGCCGGTCCCCTGGTTGGTATGTTGAGACCCAGTACTTC.

The V gene is TRBV2, the J gene TRBJ2-5; 7 bases fit TRBD1. The better agreement between TRBJ2-7 and the DNA end casts doubt on the J call. The CDR3 consists of 12 residues. Germline CDR1 reads SNHLY; CDR2 reads FYNNEI. DNA for the CDR3: TGTGCCAGCAGTAGGGACAGCTACGAGCAGTACTTC. Translated: CASSRDSYEQYF.

CDR3 DNA sequence: TGTGCCAGCAGCTCACTGTACCAAGAGACCCAGTACTTC. The encoded protein is CASSSLYQETQYF. This sequence joins TRBV7-2 and TRBJ2-5; D ambiguous. V gave up 4 bases and J gave up 0 bases, with 6 bases separating them. The CDR3 is 13 amino acids. CDR1 and CDR2 from the germline V gene are SGHTA and FQGNSA.

The chain is built from TRBV5-5 and TRBJ1-2; 9 bases align to TRBD1. CDR3 length equals 19 residues. Germline V CDR1 and CDR2: SGHKS, YYEKEE (reference sequence). With 2 bases clipped from V and 3 bases from J, the junction kept 17 bases outside the gene matches. CDR3 coding DNA: TGTGCCAGCAGCTTTTTACACCGGGACAGGGTCCTGGCAGACTATGGCTACACCTTC. Protein product: CASSFLHRDRVLADYGYTF.